The clone carrying this T cell receptor (beta chain) appeared a few times. This specimen belongs to a study of technical replicates of blood from a handful of donors. The length of the CDR3 is 17 residues. Some clones are missing from TCRdb's copy, which holds only in-frame ones; the method was immunoSEQ multiplex PCR. The sample yields some 10,000 clones, roughly 94% seen once. The rearrangement links TRBV21-1 to TRBJ2-7; the table's D call, TRBD2, was not checked against the DNA. TRBV21-1 is listed as a pseudogene. The source of this sequence is a human donor in good health. The sample comprised PBMCs. The CDR3 reads CASSTGTSGLVTYEQYF. CDR3 bases: TGTGCCAGCAGCACCGGGACTAGCGGTTTAGTCACCTACGAGCAGTACTTC.